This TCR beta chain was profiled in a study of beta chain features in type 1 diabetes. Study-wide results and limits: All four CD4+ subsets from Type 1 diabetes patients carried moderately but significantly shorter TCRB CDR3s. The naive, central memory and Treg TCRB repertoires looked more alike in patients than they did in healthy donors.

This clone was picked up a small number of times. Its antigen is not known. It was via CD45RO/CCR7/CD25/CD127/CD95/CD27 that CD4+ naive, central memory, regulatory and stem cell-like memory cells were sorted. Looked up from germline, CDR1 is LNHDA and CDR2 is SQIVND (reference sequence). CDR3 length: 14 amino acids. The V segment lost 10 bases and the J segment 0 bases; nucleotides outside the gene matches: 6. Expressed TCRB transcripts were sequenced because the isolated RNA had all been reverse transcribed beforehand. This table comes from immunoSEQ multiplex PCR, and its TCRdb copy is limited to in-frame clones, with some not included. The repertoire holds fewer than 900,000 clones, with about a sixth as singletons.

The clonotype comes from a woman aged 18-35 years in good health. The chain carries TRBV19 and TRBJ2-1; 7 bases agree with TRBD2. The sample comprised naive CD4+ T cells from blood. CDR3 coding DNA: TGTGCCACAGGGAGGGCGGACTCCTACAATGAGCAGTTCTTC. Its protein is CATGRADSYNEQFF. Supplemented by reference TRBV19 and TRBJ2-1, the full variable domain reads DGGITQSPKYLFRKEGQNVTLSCEQNLNHDAMYWYRQDPGQGLRLIYYSQIVNDFQKGDIAEGYSVSREKKESFPLTVTSAQKNPTAFYLCATGRADSYNEQFFGPGTRLTVL.